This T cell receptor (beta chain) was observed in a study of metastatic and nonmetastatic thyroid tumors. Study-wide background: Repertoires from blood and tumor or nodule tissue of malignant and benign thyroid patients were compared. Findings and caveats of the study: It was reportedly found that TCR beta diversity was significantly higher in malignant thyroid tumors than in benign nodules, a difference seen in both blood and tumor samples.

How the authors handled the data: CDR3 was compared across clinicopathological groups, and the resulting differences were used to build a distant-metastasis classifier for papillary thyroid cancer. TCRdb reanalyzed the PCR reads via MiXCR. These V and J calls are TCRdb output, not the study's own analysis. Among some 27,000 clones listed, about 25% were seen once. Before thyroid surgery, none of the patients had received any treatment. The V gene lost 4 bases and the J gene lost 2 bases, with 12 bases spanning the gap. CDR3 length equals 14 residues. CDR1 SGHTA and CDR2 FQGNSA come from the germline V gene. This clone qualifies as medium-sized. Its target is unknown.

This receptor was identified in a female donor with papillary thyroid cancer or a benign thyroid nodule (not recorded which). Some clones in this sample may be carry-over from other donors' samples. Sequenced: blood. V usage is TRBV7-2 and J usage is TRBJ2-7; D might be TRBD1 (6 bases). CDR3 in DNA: TGTGCCAGCAGCTCGGACAGCGTCACCTACGAGCAGTACTTC. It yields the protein CASSSDSVTYEQYF.